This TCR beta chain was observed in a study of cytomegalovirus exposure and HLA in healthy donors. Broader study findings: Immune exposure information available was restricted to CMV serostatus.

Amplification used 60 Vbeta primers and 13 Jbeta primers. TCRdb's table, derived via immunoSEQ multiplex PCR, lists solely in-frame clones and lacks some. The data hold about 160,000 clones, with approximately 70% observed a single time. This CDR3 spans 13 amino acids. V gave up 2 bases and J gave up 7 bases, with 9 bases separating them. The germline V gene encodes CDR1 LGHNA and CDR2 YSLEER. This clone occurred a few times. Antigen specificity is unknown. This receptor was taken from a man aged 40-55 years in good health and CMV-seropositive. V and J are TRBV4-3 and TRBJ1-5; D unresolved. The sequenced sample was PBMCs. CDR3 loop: CASSQQLGQPQHF. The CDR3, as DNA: TGCGCCAGCAGCCAACAACTAGGGCAGCCCCAGCATTTT.